This TCR beta chain was documented in a study of T cell responses to AZD1222 COVID-19 vaccine (dated by TCRdb to the early 2020s). In terms of the full investigation: AZD1222 recipients with second doses at about 4 weeks or about 12 weeks were pooled, because spike-specific TCR depth and breadth did not differ between schedules. A total of 240 or so trial participants underwent TCR sequencing, of whom roughly 210 had received two doses of AZD1222 and about 25 had received two doses of the MenACWY control vaccine. Enrollment into the trials was organized by age into subgroups of 18-55, 56-69 and 70-plus years, and those subgroups contained roughly 150, 30 and 60 TCR-sequenced participants, respectively. On the study overall, not on this receptor specifically: Because no day 14 peak-response samples were available, the repertoires could be characterized only after the peak T cell response. Conclusions about previously exposed vaccinees were limited because only six AZD1222 recipients were SARS-CoV-2 seropositive at baseline. Spike-specific TCR breadth and depth rose significantly after two AZD1222 doses compared with day 0 and with MenACWY recipients. Most participants were white British and females outnumbered males, and the authors suggested that clonal diversity may have been underestimated. The vaccine-associated CD4 TCRs covered the entire spike protein, and the dominant responses fell in regions 160-218 and 743-854. Epitopes outside the regions mutated in the B.1.351 and B.1.1.7 variants were reportedly recognized by nearly half of the unique spike-specific TCRs. The 56-69-year group was small, and its depth increase did not reach significance, likely because of low power.

The CDR3 regions of human TCRbeta chains were analyzed by immunosequencing. In the source study's methods: TCRs in the repertoires were matched against a reference library of SARS-CoV-2-specific TCRs that had been generated with the MIRA antigen-specificity platform. Breadth was defined as the fraction of unique TCRs that were SARS-CoV-2-associated. Depth was defined as the fraction of total T cells that were SARS-CoV-2-associated. Each spike-specific TCR was assigned to its reactive spike region and to a CD4 or CD8 class using the MIRA data. Log10-transformed breadth and depth values were compared by one-way ANOVA with Sidak's multiple comparisons tests. The table was pulled from immuneACCESS by TCRdb, which kept in-frame rearrangements only. Such tables lose some clones; where checked, under half of the loss comes from unresolved V genes, and the rest has no known cause. V, J and clone size were drawn from that table, and D and trimming were deduced from the DNA. The sample data list approximately 140,000 clones, and 89% of these were observed just once. Together, the top ten hold about 5% of the sample.

From the germline V gene, CDR1 is SGDLS and CDR2 is YYNGEE. The CDR3 holds 18 amino acids from the cysteine to the phenylalanine. This entry keeps only the CDR3 DNA: 54 bases, framed from base 1. The trim is 0 bases for V and 7 bases for J, with a gap of 23 bases between the germline ends. As for this clone: The antigen this receptor binds is unknown. Per-nucleotide qualities are absent, and no much larger clonotype sits a single base away.

In the paper's terms, the time point label means: baseline before first vaccination. The vaccinee samples were drawn from two UK trials, COV001 and COV002, one of which was a single-blind randomized controlled phase 2/3 trial testing AZD1222 (ChAdOx1 nCoV-19) in healthy adults. For TCRbeta chain sequencing, PBMC samples were collected from trial participants at day 0 and at day 28 after the second dose. This material consisted of peripheral blood, taken on day 0 of AZD1222 vaccination. This receptor was taken from an adult in good health. The V and J segments used are TRBV9 and TRBJ2-1; TRBD1 is possibly the D segment (6 matching bases). The DNA reads TGTGCCAGCAGCGTAGTGCTAGCCCAGGGGCTAGGTGGAAATGAGCAGTTCTTC. Protein translation: CASSVVLAQGLGGNEQFF.